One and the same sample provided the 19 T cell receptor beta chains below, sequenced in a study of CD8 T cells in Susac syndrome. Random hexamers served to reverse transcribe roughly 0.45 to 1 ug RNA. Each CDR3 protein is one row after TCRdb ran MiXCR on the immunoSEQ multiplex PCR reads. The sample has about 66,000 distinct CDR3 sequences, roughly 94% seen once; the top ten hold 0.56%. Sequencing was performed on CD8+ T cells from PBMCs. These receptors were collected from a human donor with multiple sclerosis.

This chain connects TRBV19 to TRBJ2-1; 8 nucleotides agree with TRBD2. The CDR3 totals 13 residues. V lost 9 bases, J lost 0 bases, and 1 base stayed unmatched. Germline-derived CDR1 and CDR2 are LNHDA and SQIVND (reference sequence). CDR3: CASGTSSYNEQFF. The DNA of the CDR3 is TGTGCCAGCGGGACTAGCTCCTACAATGAGCAGTTCTTC.

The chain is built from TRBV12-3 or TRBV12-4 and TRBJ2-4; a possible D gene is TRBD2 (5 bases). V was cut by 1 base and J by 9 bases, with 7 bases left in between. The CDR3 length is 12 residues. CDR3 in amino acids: CASSLEGGIQYF. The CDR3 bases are TGTGCCAGCAGTTTAGAAGGAGGCATTCAGTACTTC.

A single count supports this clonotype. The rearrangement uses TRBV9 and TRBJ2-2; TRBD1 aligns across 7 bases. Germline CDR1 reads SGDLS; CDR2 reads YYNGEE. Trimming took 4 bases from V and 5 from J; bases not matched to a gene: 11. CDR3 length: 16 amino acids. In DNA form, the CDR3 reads TGTGCCAGCAGCCCCCGACAGGGTTCGATTACCGGGGAGCTGTTTTTT. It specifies CASSPRQGSITGELFF.

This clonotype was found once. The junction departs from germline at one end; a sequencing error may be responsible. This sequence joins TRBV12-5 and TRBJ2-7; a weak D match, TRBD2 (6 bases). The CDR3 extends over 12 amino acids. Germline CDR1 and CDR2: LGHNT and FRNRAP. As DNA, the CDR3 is TGTGCTAGTGGTGGGGACTCCTACGAGAAGTACTTC. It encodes CASGGDSYEKYF.

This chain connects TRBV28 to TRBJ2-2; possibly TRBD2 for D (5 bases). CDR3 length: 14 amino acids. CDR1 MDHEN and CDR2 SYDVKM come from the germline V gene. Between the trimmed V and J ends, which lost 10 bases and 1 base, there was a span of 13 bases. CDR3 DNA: TGTGCCACCGGGGAAAATGGGAACACCGGGGAGCTGTTTTTT. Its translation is CATGENGNTGELFF.

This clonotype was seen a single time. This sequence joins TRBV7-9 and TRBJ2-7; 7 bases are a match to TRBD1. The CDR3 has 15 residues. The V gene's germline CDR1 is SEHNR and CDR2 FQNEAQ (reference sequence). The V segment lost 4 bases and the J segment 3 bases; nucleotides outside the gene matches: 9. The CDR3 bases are TGTGCCAGCAGCTCAGCCAAGGGACAGCTCTACGAGCAGTACTTC. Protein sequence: CASSSAKGQLYEQYF.

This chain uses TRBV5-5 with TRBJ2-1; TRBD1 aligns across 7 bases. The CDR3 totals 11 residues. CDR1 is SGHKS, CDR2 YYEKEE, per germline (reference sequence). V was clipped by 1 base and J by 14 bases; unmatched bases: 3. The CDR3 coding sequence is TGTGCCAGCAGCTTGACAGGGGCTGAGTTCTTC. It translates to CASSLTGAEFF.

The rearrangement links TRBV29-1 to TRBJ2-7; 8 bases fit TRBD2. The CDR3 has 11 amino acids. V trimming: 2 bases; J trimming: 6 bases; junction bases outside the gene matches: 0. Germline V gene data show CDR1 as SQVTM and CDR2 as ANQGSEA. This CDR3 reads CSVELAGEQYF. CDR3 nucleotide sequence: TGCAGCGTTGAACTAGCGGGCGAGCAGTACTTC.

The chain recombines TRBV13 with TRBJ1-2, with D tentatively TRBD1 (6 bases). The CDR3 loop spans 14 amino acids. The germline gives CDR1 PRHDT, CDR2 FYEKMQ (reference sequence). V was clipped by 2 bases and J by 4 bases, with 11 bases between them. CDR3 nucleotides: TGTGCCAGCAGCTTATACGGGGGCGCCTATGGCTACACCTTC. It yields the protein CASSLYGGAYGYTF.

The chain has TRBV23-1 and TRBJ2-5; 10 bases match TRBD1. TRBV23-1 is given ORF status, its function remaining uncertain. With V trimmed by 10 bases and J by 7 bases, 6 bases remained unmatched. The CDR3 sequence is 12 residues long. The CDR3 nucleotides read TGCGCCACCCGGGACAGGGGCTCGACCCAGTACTTC. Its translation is CATRDRGSTQYF.

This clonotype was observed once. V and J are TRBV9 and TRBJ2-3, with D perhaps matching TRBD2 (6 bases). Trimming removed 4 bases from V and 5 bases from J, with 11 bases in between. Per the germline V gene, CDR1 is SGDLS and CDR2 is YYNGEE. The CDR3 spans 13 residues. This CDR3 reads CASSILAEDTQYF. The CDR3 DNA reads TGTGCCAGCAGCATCTTAGCGGAAGATACGCAGTATTTT. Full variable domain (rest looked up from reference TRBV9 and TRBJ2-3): DSGVTQTPKHLITATGQRVTLRCSPRSGDLSVYWYQQSLDQGLQFLIQYYNGEERAKGNILERFSAQQFPDLHSELNLSSLELGDSALYFCASSILAEDTQYFGPGTRLTVL.

CDR3 protein: CASTGLAGSYEQYF. The CDR3 DNA reads as TGTGCCAGCACCGGACTAGCGGGGTCCTACGAGCAGTACTTC. V and J are TRBV7-9 and TRBJ2-7; TRBD2 aligns across 12 bases. CDR1 is SEHNR, CDR2 FQNEAQ, per germline (reference sequence). Losses at the gene ends were 7 bases for V and 1 base for J; bases not matched to a gene: 2. This CDR3 is built from 14 residues. Full variable domain (remainder filled in from reference TRBV7-9 and TRBJ2-7): DTGVSQNPRHKITKRGQNVTFRCDPISEHNRLYWYRQTLGQGPEFLTYFQNEAQLEKSRLLSDRFSAERPKGSFSTLEIQRTEQGDSAMYLCASTGLAGSYEQYFGPGTRLTVT.

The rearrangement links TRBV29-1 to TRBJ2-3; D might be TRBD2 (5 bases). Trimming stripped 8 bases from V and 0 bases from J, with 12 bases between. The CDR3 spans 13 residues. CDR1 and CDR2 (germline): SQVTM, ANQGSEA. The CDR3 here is CSRTDPSTDTQYF. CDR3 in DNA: TGCAGCCGGACTGACCCTAGCACAGATACGCAGTATTTT.

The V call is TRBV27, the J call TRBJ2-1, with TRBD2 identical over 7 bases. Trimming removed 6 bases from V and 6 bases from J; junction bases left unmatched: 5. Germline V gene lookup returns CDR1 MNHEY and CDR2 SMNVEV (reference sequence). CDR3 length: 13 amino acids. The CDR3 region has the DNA TGTGCCAGCAGCCAGGGAGGGATCAATGAGCAGTTCTTC. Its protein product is CASSQGGINEQFF.

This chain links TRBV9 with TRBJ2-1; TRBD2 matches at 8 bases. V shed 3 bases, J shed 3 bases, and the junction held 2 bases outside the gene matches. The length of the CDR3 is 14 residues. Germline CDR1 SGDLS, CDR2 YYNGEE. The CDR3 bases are TGTGCCAGCAGCGCCAGCGGGGGCTACAATGAGCAGTTCTTC. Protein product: CASSASGGYNEQFF.

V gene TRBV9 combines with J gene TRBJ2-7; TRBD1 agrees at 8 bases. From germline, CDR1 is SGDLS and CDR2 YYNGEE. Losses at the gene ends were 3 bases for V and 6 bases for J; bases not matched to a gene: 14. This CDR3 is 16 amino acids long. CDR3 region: CASSASLGQGRREQYF. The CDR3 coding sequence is TGTGCCAGCAGCGCGAGCCTCGGACAGGGCCGGCGCGAGCAGTACTTC.

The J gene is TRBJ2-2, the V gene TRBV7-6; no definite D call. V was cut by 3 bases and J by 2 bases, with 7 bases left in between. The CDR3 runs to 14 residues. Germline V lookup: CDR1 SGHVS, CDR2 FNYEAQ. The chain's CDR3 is CASSFWANTGELFF. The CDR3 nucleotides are TGTGCCAGCAGCTTTTGGGCCAACACCGGGGAGCTGTTTTTT. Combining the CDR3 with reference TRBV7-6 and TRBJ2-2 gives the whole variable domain GAGVSQSPRYKVTKRGQDVALRCDPISGHVSLYWYRQALGQGPEFLTYFNYEAQQDKSGLPNDRFSAERPEGSISTLTIQRTEQRDSAMYRCASSFWANTGELFFGEGSRLTVL.

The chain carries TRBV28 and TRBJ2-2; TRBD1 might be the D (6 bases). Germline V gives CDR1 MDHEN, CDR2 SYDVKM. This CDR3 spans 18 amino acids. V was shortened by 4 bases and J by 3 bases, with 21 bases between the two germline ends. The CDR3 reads CASSSLRLDRRYTGELFF. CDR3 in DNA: TGTGCCAGCAGTTCCCTCCGTCTAGACAGGAGGTACACCGGGGAGCTGTTTTTT. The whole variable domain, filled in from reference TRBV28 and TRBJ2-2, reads DVKVTQSSRYLVKRTGEKVFLECVQDMDHENMFWYRQDPGLGLRLIYFSYDVKMKEKGDIPEGYSVSREKKERFSLILESASTNQTSMYLCASSSLRLDRRYTGELFFGEGSRLTVL.

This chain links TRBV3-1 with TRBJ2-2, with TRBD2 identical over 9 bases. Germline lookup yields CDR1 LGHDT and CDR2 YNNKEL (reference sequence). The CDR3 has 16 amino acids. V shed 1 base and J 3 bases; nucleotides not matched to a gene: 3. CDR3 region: CASSQGLAGYTGELFF. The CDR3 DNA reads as TGTGCCAGCAGCCAAGGGCTAGCGGGGTACACCGGGGAGCTGTTTTTT. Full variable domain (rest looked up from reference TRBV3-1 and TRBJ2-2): DTAVSQTPKYLVTQMGNDKSIKCEQNLGHDTMYWYKQDSKKFLKIMFSYNNKELIINETVPNRFSPKSPDKAHLNLHINSLELGDSAVYFCASSQGLAGYTGELFFGEGSRLTVL.